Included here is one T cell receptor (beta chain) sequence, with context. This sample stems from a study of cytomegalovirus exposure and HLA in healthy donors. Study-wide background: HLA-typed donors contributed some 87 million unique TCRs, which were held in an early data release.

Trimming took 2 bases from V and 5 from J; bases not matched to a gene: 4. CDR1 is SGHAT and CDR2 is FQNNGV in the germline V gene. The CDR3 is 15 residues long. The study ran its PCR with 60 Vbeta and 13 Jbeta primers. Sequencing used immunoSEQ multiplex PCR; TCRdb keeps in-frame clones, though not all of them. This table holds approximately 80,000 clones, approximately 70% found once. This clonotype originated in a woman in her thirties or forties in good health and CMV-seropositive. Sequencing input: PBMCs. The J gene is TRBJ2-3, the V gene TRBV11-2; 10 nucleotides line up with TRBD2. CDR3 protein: CASSLSGRERDTQYF. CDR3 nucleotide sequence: TGTGCCAGCAGCTTAAGCGGGAGGGAGAGAGATACGCAGTATTTT.